Shown below are 32 T cell receptor beta chains from a single sample sequenced in a study of post-analysis software for immune sequencing data (dated by TCRdb to the mid-2010s). The research as a whole found: Significantly higher frequencies in patients than in controls were found for roughly 5 TRBV segments, including TRBV5-6, TRBV5-1 and TRBV20-1.

For these receptors, no antigen is known. Receptors were amplified or captured by PCR. The instrument given in TCRdb is Illumina HiSeq 2500. To reduce PCR and sequencing biases, unique molecular identifiers were incorporated into the TCR beta cDNA libraries. TCRdb reprocessing: public reads trimmed at Q25 with fastp, clones called with MiXCR, in-frame beta chains kept. All rows with the same CDR3 protein become a single entry with the most common DNA and genes. For this sample the table gives fewer than 850,000 distinct CDR3 sequences, of which 25% to 30% were detected only once. Jointly, the top ten make up around 0.6% of the sample. The sample consisted of blood. These TCRs come from a girl aged 5 to 17 with multiple sclerosis.

This rearrangement joins TRBV20-1 to TRBJ2-1; 11 bases fit TRBD1. The J call may be in error: the DNA end matches TRBJ2-7 better. This CDR3 spans 13 amino acids. Per the germline V gene, CDR1 is DFQATT and CDR2 is SNEGSKA (reference sequence). This CDR3 is CSARDRGPYEQYF. The DNA of the CDR3 is TGCAGTGCTAGGGACAGGGGGCCCTACGAGCAGTACTTC.

The chain carries TRBV28 and TRBJ2-5; 10 positions agree with TRBD1. The assigned J gene may be wrong: the sequence end matches TRBJ2-7 better. Germline V lookup: CDR1 MDHEN, CDR2 SYDVKM. The CDR3 loop spans 14 amino acids. The CDR3 DNA reads TGTGCCAGCAGGGGGTGGACAGGGGGGGTCGAGCAGTACTTC. Translating gives CASRGWTGGVEQYF.

This clonotype has a handful of counts. The chain couples TRBV28 to TRBJ2-1; perhaps TRBD2 as D (6 bases). The CDR3 consists of 15 residues. The germline gives CDR1 MDHEN, CDR2 SYDVKM. The ends were cut back, 5 bases at V and 0 bases at J, with 11 bases in the middle. CDR3: CASSPGTRSYNEQFF. As DNA, the CDR3 is TGTGCCAGCAGTCCGGGGACTCGCTCCTACAATGAGCAGTTCTTC.

The chain is built from TRBV20-1 and TRBJ1-6; possibly TRBD1 for D (5 bases). Between the trimmed V and J ends, which lost 1 base and 18 bases, there was a span of 37 bases. The CDR3 runs to 19 residues. CDR1 and CDR2 (germline): DFQATT, SNEGSKA (reference sequence). CDR3 nucleotides: TGCAGTGCTAGAGCTCTCGCGAAACCCGGGGCAGGGAGAGCCCTAATGCCCCACTTT. Translation: CSARALAKPGAGRALMPHF.

This clonotype was detected only a few times. V is TRBV28 and J is TRBJ2-3; the match to TRBD2 covers 7 bases. The CDR3 contains 16 residues. The V gene's germline CDR1 is MDHEN and CDR2 SYDVKM. Trimming cost V 5 bases and J 3 bases; bases outside gene matches: 11. In DNA, the CDR3 is TGTGCCAGCAGTCCGCTTTCCGGGAGGAGAACAGATACGCAGTATTTT. It specifies CASSPLSGRRTDTQYF.

In this sample, this clonotype turned up a few times. CDR3 region: CASSFSSSEAFF. As DNA, the CDR3 is TGTGCCAGCAGCTTCAGTAGCAGTGAAGCTTTCTTT. J is TRBJ1-1 and V is TRBV7-2, with D hard to call. Germline loops: CDR1 SGHTA, CDR2 FQGNSA. This CDR3 is 12 amino acids long. Trimming stripped 3 bases from V and 7 bases from J, with 9 bases between.

This clonotype was counted between two and nine times. This rearrangement joins TRBV9 to TRBJ2-3; TRBD2 aligns across 14 bases. V was clipped by 0 bases and J by 5 bases; unmatched bases: 8. This CDR3 spans 18 amino acids. Germline V gives CDR1 SGDLS, CDR2 YYNGEE. Written as DNA, the CDR3 is TGTGCCAGCAGCGTAGCCCCACGACTAGCGGGAGGGAGAGATACGCAGTATTTT. This gives the protein CASSVAPRLAGGRDTQYF.

Of note for this clonotype: With a much larger clone just one base away, this may be a read error. The V and J genes are TRBV4-3 and TRBJ2-3; D gene unclear. Per the germline V gene, CDR1 is LGHNA and CDR2 is YSLEER. This CDR3 comprises 12 residues. CDR3 nucleotide sequence: TGCGCCAGCAGCCAAGGGTGGGATACGCGGTATTTT. Residues: CASSQGWDTRYF.

The J gene is TRBJ1-2, the V gene TRBV6-1; D is undetermined. The germline V gene encodes CDR1 MNHNS and CDR2 SASEGT. Trimming removed 8 bases at V and 1 base at J, with 8 bases between. CDR3 length equals 12 residues. The CDR3 sequence: CASLGHNYGYTF. The CDR3 DNA reads as TGTGCCAGCCTGGGCCATAACTATGGCTACACCTTC.

Ten or more counts support this clonotype. The chain is built from TRBV29-1 and TRBJ2-1; 10 bases align to TRBD2. Trimming removed 6 bases from V and 12 bases from J; junction bases left unmatched: 11. The CDR3 sequence is 13 residues long. The germline V gene has CDR1 SQVTM and CDR2 ANQGSEA. CDR3 bases: TGCAGCGTCGACTTTGCTTCTAGCGGGAGGCAGTTCTTC. Its translation: CSVDFASSGRQFF.

This clonotype was seen a handful of times. V gene TRBV13 combines with J gene TRBJ2-1; D may be TRBD2 (5 bases). The CDR3 has 15 amino acids. Trimming pared 0 bases from V and 6 bases from J, leaving 12 bases between. Germline CDR1 and CDR2: PRHDT and FYEKMQ (reference sequence). The CDR3 nucleotides are TGTGCCAGCAGCTTAGGGACGGGGAGCCGCAATGAGCAGTTCTTC. Protein sequence: CASSLGTGSRNEQFF.

This clonotype was seen a handful of times. The genes are TRBV20-1 and TRBJ2-5; 7 bases fit TRBD2. Germline V gives CDR1 DFQATT, CDR2 SNEGSKA (reference sequence). V was clipped by 2 bases and J by 4 bases; unmatched bases: 10. The CDR3 runs to 15 residues. Written as DNA, the CDR3 is TGCAGTGCTAGACGTTGGGCGGGAGCGGGAGAGACCCAGTACTTC. Translating gives CSARRWAGAGETQYF.

This clonotype was seen only a few times. The CDR3 region has the DNA TGCAGCGGTAAATCCGGGACAGAGAACACTGAAGCTTTCTTT. The encoded protein is CSGKSGTENTEAFF. The rearrangement joins TRBV29-1 to TRBJ1-1; TRBD1 aligns across 7 bases. Germline V gives CDR1 SQVTM, CDR2 ANQGSEA. The CDR3 extends over 14 amino acids. V dropped 7 bases and J dropped 1; count of bases not matched to a gene: 9.

The J gene is TRBJ2-4, the V gene TRBV3-1; TRBD2 matches 7 bases. J gave up 0 bases and V 5 bases, and 7 bases lay outside the gene matches. Germline CDR1 reads LGHDT; CDR2 reads YNNKEL (reference sequence). CDR3 length: 16 residues. The CDR3 bases are TGTGCCAGCAGCTCCCAGCGGGGACTAGCCAAAAACATTCAGTACTTC. As protein: CASSSQRGLAKNIQYF. Supplemented by reference TRBV3-1 and TRBJ2-4, the full variable domain reads DTAVSQTPKYLVTQMGNDKSIKCEQNLGHDTMYWYKQDSKKFLKIMFSYNNKELIINETVPNRFSPKSPDKAHLNLHINSLELGDSAVYFCASSSQRGLAKNIQYFGAGTRLSVL.

This clonotype was found a few times. The rearrangement links TRBV5-6 to TRBJ2-7; TRBD2 is a possible D gene (5 bases). The CDR3 contains 13 residues. From germline, CDR1 is SGHDT and CDR2 YYEEEE. V dropped 4 bases and J dropped 1 base, with 9 bases sitting between them. The CDR3 spells CASSARTSYEQYF. The CDR3 region has the DNA TGTGCCAGCAGCGCCAGGACTTCCTACGAGCAGTACTTC.

V gene TRBV28 combines with J gene TRBJ2-1, with D uncertain. The V gene's germline CDR1 is MDHEN and CDR2 SYDVKM. Trimming pared 7 bases from V and 0 bases from J, leaving 13 bases between. The CDR3 sequence is 15 residues long. This CDR3 reads CASTYPASSYNEQFF. For the CDR3, the DNA is TGTGCCAGCACTTACCCCGCGAGCTCCTACAATGAGCAGTTCTTC.

J is TRBJ1-5 and V is TRBV24-1, with 10 bases fitting TRBD1. The CDR3 is 14 amino acids. With V trimmed by 6 bases and J by 9 bases, 7 bases remained unmatched. Germline CDR1 reads KGHDR; CDR2 reads SFDVKD. The CDR3 protein is CATSTGTGDRPQHF. The CDR3 DNA follows: TGTGCCACCAGTACCGGGACAGGGGATCGGCCCCAGCATTTT.

The V gene is TRBV20-1, the J gene TRBJ2-1; 10 bases fit TRBD1. Looked up from germline, CDR1 is DFQATT and CDR2 is SNEGSKA (reference sequence). This CDR3 region has 17 residues. The J segment lost 4 bases and the V segment lost 0 bases, leaving 9 bases of the junction unmatched. The CDR3 DNA reads as TGCAGTGCTAGAGAGCCCCGACAGGGGGCCATGTACAATGAGCAGTTCTTC. It yields the protein CSAREPRQGAMYNEQFF.

Only a few counts were recorded for this clonotype. V is TRBV7-2 and J is TRBJ2-1, with D unresolved. Trimming left V 5 bases short and J 2 bases short, with 7 bases between. This CDR3 spans 13 amino acids. Germline CDR1 SGHTA, CDR2 FQGNSA. CDR3: CASSRSPYNEQFF. CDR3 bases: TGTGCCAGCAGCCGTAGTCCCTACAATGAGCAGTTCTTC.

Concerning this clonotype: An end of the junction does not agree with germline; a read error may underlie this. This sequence joins TRBV24-1 and TRBJ2-1, with 7 nucleotides matching TRBD2. CDR1 KGHDR and CDR2 SFDVKD come from the germline V gene. The CDR3 loop spans 13 amino acids. The DNA for the CDR3 is TGTGCCGCCAGTGATTTGGCTAGCGGTGAGCAGTTCTTC. Translation gives CAASDLASGEQFF.

The V gene is TRBV12-3 or TRBV12-4, the J gene TRBJ1-2; maybe TRBD1 (6 bases). The V gene lost 5 bases and the J gene lost 8 bases, with 21 bases spanning the gap. This CDR3 has 15 amino acids. The CDR3 region has the DNA TGTGCCAGCAGTCCGGGGGCAGGGAGTTCGGGGGGCTACACCTTC. It codes for CASSPGAGSSGGYTF.

J is TRBJ2-4 and V is TRBV15; 9 bases agree with TRBD1. Germline-derived CDR1 and CDR2 are LNHNV and YYDKDF (reference sequence). The V segment lost 4 bases and the J segment 1 base; nucleotides outside the gene matches: 11. CDR3 length: 18 amino acids. CDR3: CATSTTRDRVGAKNIQYF. In DNA form, the CDR3 reads TGTGCCACCAGCACCACTCGGGACAGGGTCGGGGCCAAAAACATTCAGTACTTC.

This clonotype has just a few counts. The rearrangement joins TRBV5-1 to TRBJ2-7; no definite D call. The CDR3 spans 14 residues. Germline V gene sequence: CDR1 SGHRS, CDR2 YFSETQ. V was cut by 4 bases and J by 8 bases, with 19 bases left in between. CDR3 region: CASSRTETSNQQYF. In DNA form, the CDR3 reads TGCGCCAGCAGCAGGACGGAGACCTCTAACCAGCAGTACTTC.

Details on this clonotype: A read error may be the cause here, since a much bigger clone is one base away. The V and J genes are TRBV6-2 or TRBV6-3 and TRBJ2-7; D is undetermined. The J call is doubtful: the DNA matches TRBJ2-5 better. Germline V gene sequence: CDR1 MNHEY, CDR2 SVGEGT. This CDR3 has 14 residues. CDR3 sequence: CANSYAQNERTQYF. The CDR3 region has the DNA TGTGCCAACAGTTATGCCCAGAATGAGAGGACCCAGTACTTC.

The CDR3 DNA reads TGCAGTGCTAGAGACCGGACAGTTCCTTTTAATGGCTACACCTTC. It yields the protein CSARDRTVPFNGYTF. The chain links TRBV20-1 to TRBJ1-2; TRBD1 might be the D (6 bases). Trimming cost V 0 bases and J 6 bases, with 17 bases left between them. Germline V gene lookup returns CDR1 DFQATT and CDR2 SNEGSKA (reference sequence). The CDR3 extends over 15 amino acids.

V and J are TRBV29-1 and TRBJ2-5, with 7 bases aligning to TRBD1. With 1 base clipped from V and 4 bases from J, the junction kept 6 bases outside the gene matches. The CDR3 covers 14 residues. CDR1 is SQVTM and CDR2 is ANQGSEA in the germline V gene. The CDR3 nucleotides read TGCAGCGTTGAAGGAGGGGGCTGGAGAGAGACCCAGTACTTC. It specifies CSVEGGGWRETQYF.

This rearrangement joins TRBV20-1 to TRBJ2-4, with D uncertain. The CDR3 totals 16 residues. The germline V and J ends were trimmed by 3 bases and 0 bases, with 15 bases remaining between them. Germline lookup yields CDR1 DFQATT and CDR2 SNEGSKA (reference sequence). The CDR3 DNA reads TGCAGTGCTAGCGCACAAGGTGTTCTAGCCAAAAACATTCAGTACTTC. Protein: CSASAQGVLAKNIQYF.

The rearrangement links TRBV29-1 to TRBJ1-5; D is unresolved. This CDR3 comprises 12 residues. Germline values: CDR1 SQVTM, CDR2 ANQGSEA. V gave up 0 bases and J gave up 3 bases, with 3 bases separating them. CDR3 amino acids: CSVEDDNQPQHF. CDR3 DNA sequence: TGCAGCGTTGAAGACGACAATCAGCCCCAGCATTTT.

This clonotype was counted a few times. The chain couples TRBV20-1 to TRBJ1-5; 8 bases align to TRBD1. J gave up 7 bases and V 6 bases, and 8 bases lay outside the gene matches. Per germline, CDR1 DFQATT and CDR2 SNEGSKA (reference sequence). The CDR3 spans 13 residues. The CDR3 loop reads CSALDRAPQPQHF. DNA of the CDR3: TGCAGTGCGCTGGACAGGGCGCCCCAGCCCCAGCATTTT.

This clonotype has a handful of counts. The gene calls are TRBV6-2 or TRBV6-3 and TRBJ2-7; 10 positions agree with TRBD2. This CDR3 comprises 16 residues. The germline CDR1 and CDR2 sequences are MNHEY and SVGEGT. After removal of 6 bases from V and 3 bases from J, the junction contained 11 bases not matched to a gene. The CDR3 reads CASSPQGLAEFYEQYF. The DNA for the CDR3 is TGTGCCAGCAGCCCCCAAGGACTAGCGGAGTTCTACGAGCAGTACTTC.

The chain links TRBV27 to TRBJ1-1, with D unresolved. There are 14 residues in the CDR3. Germline loops: CDR1 MNHEY, CDR2 SMNVEV (reference sequence). The V end was cut by 5 bases, the J end by 0 bases, with 10 bases between. CDR3 nucleotides: TGTGCCAGCAGTCCACGACGGATGAACACTGAAGCTTTCTTT. This encodes CASSPRRMNTEAFF.

The chain combines TRBV5-6 with TRBJ2-6; D gene ambiguous. The CDR3 is 14 residues long. Looked up from germline, CDR1 is SGHDT and CDR2 is YYEEEE. V was shortened by 6 bases and J by 8 bases, with 15 bases between the two germline ends. CDR3 loop: CASNSTILSNVLTF. For the CDR3, the DNA is TGTGCCAGCAACTCGACGATCTTATCCAACGTCCTGACTTTC.